Included here is one T cell receptor beta chain sequence, with context. The sample originates from a study of blood T cells in healthy people across ages. Primers used in a second PCR of about 7 to 12 cycles were a sample-barcoded 5' primer and a J-beta primer mix. Each CDR3 protein gets one entry after TCRdb re-called the 5' RACE reads with MiXCR. The table includes some 940,000 distinct CDR3 sequences, approximately 32% detected once. Germline V gene lookup returns CDR1 SGHRS and CDR2 YFSETQ. The CDR3 has 15 amino acids. Trimming took off 4 bases at V and 0 bases at J, with 10 bases between the two ends. These same records also appear under a second study, on T cells of mothers and their children.

The material sequenced was blood. The genes are TRBV5-1 and TRBJ2-2, with D uncertain. The sequence came from a woman in her thirties or forties in good health. The CDR3 spells CASSLMSPNTGELFF. CDR3 bases: TGCGCCAGCAGCCTGATGTCCCCGAACACCGGGGAGCTGTTTTTT.